The rows below give T cell receptor beta chains drawn from one sample of a study of spatial heterogeneity in lung cancer. Via MiXCR, TCRdb re-called the 5' RACE reads, giving one row per CDR3 protein. Seen here are 60,000 to 90,000 distinct CDR3 sequences, approximately 12% observed once, and the top ten hold under 7.5%. The sample here was PBMCs, taken at surgery. These receptors were obtained from a male donor with early-stage non-small cell lung cancer. The CDR3 runs from the conserved cysteine through the conserved F or W. Fields, in order: J gene, V gene, D gene, clone size, CDR3 protein, CDR3 DNA. The D gene is left open where the match is weak. Expanded clones get a size class; other rows say once, few or many, or leave the size out.

TRBJ2-4 TRBV29-1 . many CSVGSLAKNIQYF TGCAGCGTTGGAAGTCTAGCCAAAAACATTCAGTACTTC
TRBJ2-1 TRBV6-2/TRBV6-3 TRBD2 . CASRASGRRWGEQFF TGTGCCAGCAGGGCTAGCGGGAGACGGTGGGGTGAGCAGTTCTTC
TRBJ2-7 TRBV7-6 . few CASSLGGASEQYF TGTGCCAGCAGCTTAGGGGGGGCCAGCGAGCAGTACTTC
TRBJ2-1 TRBV7-3 TRBD2 many CASSAGGWDEQFF TGTGCCAGCAGCGCGGGAGGGTGGGATGAGCAGTTCTTC
TRBJ2-7 TRBV5-1 TRBD1 . CASSPSLTGIYEQYF TGCGCCAGCAGCCCCTCCCTGACAGGGATCTACGAGCAGTACTTC
TRBJ1-5 TRBV6-2/TRBV6-3 . many CASSRDPLGDQPQHF TGTGCCAGCAGTCGCGACCCTCTGGGAGATCAGCCCCAGCATTTT
TRBJ2-3 TRBV5-1 . . CASSSGRPSTDTQYF TGCGCCAGCAGCTCAGGACGGCCCTCCACAGATACGCAGTATTTT
TRBJ1-1 TRBV5-6 TRBD1 . CASSFRTGREAFF TGTGCCAGCAGCTTCCGGACAGGGCGGGAAGCTTTCTTT
TRBJ1-2 TRBV30 TRBD1 few CAWSGTGEGGYTF TGTGCCTGGAGTGGAACAGGGGAGGGTGGCTACACCTTC
TRBJ2-3 TRBV11-2 . many CASITPDRRRTDTQYF TGTGCCAGCATCACTCCCGACAGGAGACGCACAGATACGCAGTATTTT
TRBJ2-3 TRBV7-2 TRBD2 . CASSGQLAVSTDTQYF TGTGCCAGCAGCGGGCAACTAGCGGTGAGCACAGATACGCAGTATTTT
TRBJ1-6 TRBV9 . . CASSEGNSPLHF TGTGCCAGCAGCGAAGGGAATTCACCCCTCCACTTT
TRBJ2-7 TRBV14 . . CASSLRAGASEQYF TGTGCCAGCAGCCTACGAGCCGGGGCCTCCGAGCAGTACTTC
TRBJ1-2 TRBV13 . . CASSFTGTDYGYTF TGTGCCAGCAGCTTCACGGGGACGGACTATGGCTACACCTTC
TRBJ2-3 TRBV9 . many CASSVVSGDTQYF TGTGCCAGCAGCGTAGTTTCAGGGGATACGCAGTATTTT
TRBJ2-3 TRBV9 . . CASSVAMWEDTQYF TGTGCCAGCAGCGTAGCTATGTGGGAAGATACGCAGTATTTT
TRBJ2-2 TRBV7-2 . few CASSLGLAVNTGELFF TGTGCCAGCAGCTTAGGGTTGGCGGTAAACACCGGGGAGCTGTTTTTT
TRBJ2-1 TRBV29-1 TRBD2 few CSVNPSGMNNEQFF TGCAGCGTTAACCCAAGCGGGATGAACAATGAGCAGTTCTTC
TRBJ2-5 TRBV6-1 TRBD2 many CASSSLAAGGQETQYF TGTGCCAGCAGTTCCCTGGCAGCGGGAGGTCAAGAGACCCAGTACTTC
TRBJ2-1 TRBV29-1 . many CSCLSAARGSEQFF TGCAGCTGCCTTAGCGCGGCCCGTGGCAGTGAGCAGTTCTTC
TRBJ2-1 TRBV7-2 . few CASSLASSTRYNEQFF TGTGCCAGCAGCTTAGCGAGCTCGACCCGCTACAATGAGCAGTTCTTC
TRBJ1-1 TRBV12-3/TRBV12-4 . . CASSLAIGTKMEAFF TGTGCCAGCAGTTTAGCAATTGGGACAAAAATGGAAGCTTTCTTT
TRBJ1-1 TRBV28 . many CASSYYTEAFF TGTGCCAGCAGTTATTACACTGAAGCTTTCTTT
TRBJ1-4 TRBV4-3 TRBD1 . CASSRTRGRNNEKLFF TGCGCCAGCAGCCGGACCAGGGGGCGGAATAATGAAAAACTGTTTTTT
TRBJ2-1 TRBV21-1 . . CASSKERGDGRFF TGTGCCAGCAGCAAGGAGCGGGGGGACGGACGGTTCTTC